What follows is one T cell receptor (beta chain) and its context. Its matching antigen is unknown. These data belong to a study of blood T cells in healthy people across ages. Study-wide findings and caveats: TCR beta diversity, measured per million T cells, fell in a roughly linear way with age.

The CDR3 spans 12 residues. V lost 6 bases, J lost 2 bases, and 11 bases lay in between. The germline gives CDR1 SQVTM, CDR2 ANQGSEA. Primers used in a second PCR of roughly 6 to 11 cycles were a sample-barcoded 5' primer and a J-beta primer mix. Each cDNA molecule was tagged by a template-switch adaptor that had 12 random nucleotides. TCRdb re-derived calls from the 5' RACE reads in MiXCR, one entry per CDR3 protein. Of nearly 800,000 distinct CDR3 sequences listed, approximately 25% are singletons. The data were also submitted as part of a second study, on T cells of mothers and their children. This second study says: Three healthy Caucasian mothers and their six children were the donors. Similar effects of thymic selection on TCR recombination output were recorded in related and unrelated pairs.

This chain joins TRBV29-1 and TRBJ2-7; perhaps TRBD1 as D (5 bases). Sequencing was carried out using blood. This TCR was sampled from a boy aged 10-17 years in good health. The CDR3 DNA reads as TGCAGCGTAGAGCAGGGTCCCTACGAGCAGTACTTC. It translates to CSVEQGPYEQYF.